These T cell receptor beta chains were read from a single sample in a study of PD-L1 blockade in urothelial cancer. Measured with immunoSEQ multiplex PCR; TCRdb has only the in-frame clones, and not every one. The table shows approximately 38,000 clones, with 85% to 90% occurring only once. The sequenced sample was PBMCs, obtained around atezolizumab (anti-PD-L1) treatment. These receptors were taken from a man between 60 and 70 years old with urothelial cancer. Both conserved end residues are part of each CDR3.

j_call: TRBJ1-2
v_call: TRBV7-2
cdr3_aa: CASSFRAPEGYTF

j_call: TRBJ2-1
v_call: TRBV1
cdr3_aa: CTSSQDEAGYNEQFF

j_call: TRBJ2-7
v_call: TRBV10-3
cdr3_aa: CAISESRSSGGPKDEQYF

j_call: TRBJ1-1
v_call: TRBV7-9
cdr3_aa: CASSLRGTGIEAFF

j_call: TRBJ2-1
v_call: TRBV4-1
cdr3_aa: CATTGTSGYNEQFF

j_call: TRBJ2-3
v_call: TRBV29-1
cdr3_aa: CSAGPLAGVTDTQYF

j_call: TRBJ1-5
v_call: TRBV2
cdr3_aa: CASSFRGGNQPQHF

j_call: TRBJ2-1
v_call: TRBV9
cdr3_aa: CASRGGAGNEQFF

j_call: TRBJ1-6
v_call: TRBV7-2
cdr3_aa: CASRPSSYNSPLHF

j_call: TRBJ2-7
v_call: TRBV7-9
cdr3_aa: CASSTSGTGEQYF

j_call: TRBJ2-3
v_call: TRBV4-1
cdr3_aa: CASSQEGSTDTQYF

j_call: TRBJ2-1
v_call: TRBV15
cdr3_aa: CATSRGGVVFLHEQFF

j_call: TRBJ2-3
v_call: TRBV7-9
cdr3_aa: CASSPRTEEDTQYF

j_call: TRBJ2-1
v_call: TRBV19
cdr3_aa: CASTSDAGGENEQFF

j_call: TRBJ2-1
v_call: TRBV7-2
cdr3_aa: CASSLSPAYNEQFF

j_call: TRBJ2-1
v_call: TRBV5-8
cdr3_aa: CASSSPSGPKQFF

j_call: TRBJ2-7
v_call: TRBV5-6
cdr3_aa: CASGRESREQYF

j_call: TRBJ2-5
v_call: TRBV7-8
cdr3_aa: CASSLIGRTSGKETQYF

j_call: TRBJ1-1
v_call: TRBV19
cdr3_aa: CASRRRENTEAFF

j_call: TRBJ1-5
v_call: TRBV15
cdr3_aa: CATSRGGPQHF

j_call: TRBJ2-7
v_call: TRBV4-2
cdr3_aa: CASSQEGAGAAIRQYF

j_call: TRBJ1-1
v_call: TRBV18
cdr3_aa: CASSPDRANTEAFF

j_call: TRBJ2-2
v_call: TRBV4-1
cdr3_aa: CASSHPSGSYTGELFF

j_call: TRBJ2-2
v_call: TRBV7-3
cdr3_aa: CASSLTGTSGTREGELFF

j_call: TRBJ1-1
v_call: TRBV30
cdr3_aa: CAWRYPEAFF

j_call: TRBJ2-1
v_call: TRBV7-3
cdr3_aa: CASSFLGGGSSYNEQFF

j_call: TRBJ2-3
v_call: TRBV9
cdr3_aa: CASSARTSGSSRSDTQYF

j_call: TRBJ1-4
v_call: TRBV15
cdr3_aa: CATSRGTYNEKLFF

j_call: TRBJ1-2
v_call: TRBV28
cdr3_aa: CASSIDTDYGYTF

j_call: TRBJ2-1
v_call: TRBV9
cdr3_aa: CASSAPTSGGINEQFF

j_call: TRBJ2-3
v_call: TRBV5-8
cdr3_aa: CASSWRQGRADTQYF

j_call: TRBJ1-2
v_call: TRBV18
cdr3_aa: CASSPGPGRLGYTF

j_call: TRBJ1-1
v_call: TRBV4-3
cdr3_aa: CASSQEDRDTEAFF

j_call: TRBJ1-1
v_call: TRBV29-1
cdr3_aa: CSVGGEAFF

j_call: TRBJ1-4
v_call: TRBV12-5
cdr3_aa: CASGHGGTVEKLFF

j_call: TRBJ2-2
v_call: TRBV7-7
cdr3_aa: CASSPYSGRGAGELFF

j_call: TRBJ1-1
v_call: TRBV25-1
cdr3_aa: CASSDWTVRNTEAFF

j_call: TRBJ1-1
v_call: TRBV9
cdr3_aa: CASSVGDRVRAEAFF

j_call: TRBJ2-1
v_call: TRBV11-3
cdr3_aa: CASSLGGAGLSYNEQFF

j_call: TRBJ2-7
v_call: TRBV6-5
cdr3_aa: CASKPAGAYEQYF

j_call: TRBJ2-2
v_call: TRBV5-6
cdr3_aa: CASSLDTGGPGELFF

j_call: TRBJ2-3
v_call: TRBV19
cdr3_aa: CASSEGGGGSTDTQYF

j_call: TRBJ1-1
v_call: TRBV7-3
cdr3_aa: CASSPGSIGTEAFF

j_call: TRBJ2-5
v_call: TRBV7-3
cdr3_aa: CASSFQGDRETQYF

j_call: TRBJ2-7
v_call: TRBV15
cdr3_aa: CATSRGRGAYEQYF

j_call: TRBJ1-5
v_call: TRBV7-8
cdr3_aa: CASSLAHRVGQPQHF

j_call: TRBJ2-2
v_call: TRBV19
cdr3_aa: CASSMGGTSGVGLGELFF

j_call: TRBJ2-2
v_call: TRBV5-5
cdr3_aa: CASSLKAGTGELFF